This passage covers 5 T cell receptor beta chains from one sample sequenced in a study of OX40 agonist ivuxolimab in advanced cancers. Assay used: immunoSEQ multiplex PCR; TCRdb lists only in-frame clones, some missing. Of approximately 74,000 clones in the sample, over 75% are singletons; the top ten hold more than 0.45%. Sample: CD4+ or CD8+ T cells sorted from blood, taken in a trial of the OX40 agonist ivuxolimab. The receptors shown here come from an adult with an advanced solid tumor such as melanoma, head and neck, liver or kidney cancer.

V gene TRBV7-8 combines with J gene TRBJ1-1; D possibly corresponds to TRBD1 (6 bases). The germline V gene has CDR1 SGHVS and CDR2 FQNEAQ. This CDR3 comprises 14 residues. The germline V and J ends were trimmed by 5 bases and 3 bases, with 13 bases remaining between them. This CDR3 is CASSNSYRDTEAFF. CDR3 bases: TGTGCCAGCAGCAATTCTTACAGGGACACTGAAGCTTTCTTT.

The CDR3 region has the DNA TGTGCCAGTATCCAGGACAGGACCCACCGGAACACCATATATTTT. Amino acids: CASIQDRTHRNTIYF. This sequence joins TRBV19 and TRBJ1-3, with 7 bases identical to TRBD1. Germline CDR1 LNHDA, CDR2 SQIVND (reference sequence). The ends lost 7 bases at V and 7 bases at J; junction bases unmatched: 13. This CDR3 contains 15 residues. Filled out from reference TRBV19 and TRBJ1-3, the complete variable domain reads DGGITQSPKYLFRKEGQNVTLSCEQNLNHDAMYWYRQDPGQGLRLIYYSQIVNDFQKGDIAEGYSVSREKKESFPLTVTSAQKNPTAFYLCASIQDRTHRNTIYFGEGSWLTVV.

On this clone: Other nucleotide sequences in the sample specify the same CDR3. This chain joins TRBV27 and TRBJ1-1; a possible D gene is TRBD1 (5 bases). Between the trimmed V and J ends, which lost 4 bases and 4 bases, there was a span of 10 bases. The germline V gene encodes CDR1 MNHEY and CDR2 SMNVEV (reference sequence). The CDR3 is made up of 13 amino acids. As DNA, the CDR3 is TGTGCCAGCAGTTCAGGGCAGGCCACTGAAGCTTTCTTT. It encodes CASSSGQATEAFF.

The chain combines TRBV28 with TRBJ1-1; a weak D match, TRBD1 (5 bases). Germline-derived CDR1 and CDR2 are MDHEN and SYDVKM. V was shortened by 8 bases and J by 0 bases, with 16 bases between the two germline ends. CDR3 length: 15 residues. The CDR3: CASGQLQVMNTEAFF. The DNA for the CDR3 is TGTGCCAGCGGCCAATTACAGGTAATGAACACTGAAGCTTTCTTT.

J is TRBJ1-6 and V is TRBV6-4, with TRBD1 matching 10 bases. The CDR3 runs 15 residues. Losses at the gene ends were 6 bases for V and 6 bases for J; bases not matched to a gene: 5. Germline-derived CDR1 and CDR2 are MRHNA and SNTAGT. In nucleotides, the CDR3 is TGTGCCAGCAGGAGAGGACAGGGGGGTAATTCACCCCTCCACTTT. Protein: CASRRGQGGNSPLHF.